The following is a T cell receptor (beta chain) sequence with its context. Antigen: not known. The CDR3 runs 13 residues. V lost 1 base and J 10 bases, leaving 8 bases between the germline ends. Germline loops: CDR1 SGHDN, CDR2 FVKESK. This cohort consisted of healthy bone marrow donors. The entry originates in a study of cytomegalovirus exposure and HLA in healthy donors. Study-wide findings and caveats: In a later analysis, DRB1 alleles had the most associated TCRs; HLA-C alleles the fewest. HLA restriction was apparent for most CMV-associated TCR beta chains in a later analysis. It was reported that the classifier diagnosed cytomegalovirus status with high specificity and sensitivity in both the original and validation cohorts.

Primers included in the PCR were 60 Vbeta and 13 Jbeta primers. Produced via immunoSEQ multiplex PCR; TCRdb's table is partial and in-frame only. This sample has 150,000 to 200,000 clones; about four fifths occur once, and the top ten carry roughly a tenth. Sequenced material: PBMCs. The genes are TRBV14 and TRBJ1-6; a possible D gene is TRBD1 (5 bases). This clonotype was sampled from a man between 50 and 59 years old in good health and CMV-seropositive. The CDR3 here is CASSQGAGSPLHF. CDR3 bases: TGTGCCAGCAGCCAAGGGGCAGGGTCACCCCTCCACTTT.